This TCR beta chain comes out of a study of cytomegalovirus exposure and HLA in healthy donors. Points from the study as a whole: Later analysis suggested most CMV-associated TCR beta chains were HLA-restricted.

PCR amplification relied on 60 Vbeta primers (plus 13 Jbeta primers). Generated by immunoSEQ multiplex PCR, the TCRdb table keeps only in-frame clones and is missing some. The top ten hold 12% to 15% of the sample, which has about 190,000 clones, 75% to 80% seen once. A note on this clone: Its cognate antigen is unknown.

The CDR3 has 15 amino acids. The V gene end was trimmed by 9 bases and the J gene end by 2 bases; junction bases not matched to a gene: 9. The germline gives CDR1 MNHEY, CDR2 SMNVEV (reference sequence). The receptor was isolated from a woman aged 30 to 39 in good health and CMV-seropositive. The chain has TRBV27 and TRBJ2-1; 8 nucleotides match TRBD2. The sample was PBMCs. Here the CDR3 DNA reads TGTGCCAGTATACATAGCGGGGAAACCTACAATGAGCAGTTCTTC. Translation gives CASIHSGETYNEQFF.